This T cell receptor (beta chain) was sequenced during a study of CD8 T cells in Susac syndrome. For the study at large: Sequencing included Susac syndrome patients, about six of them with active disease and roughly eight in remission.

When the RNA was reverse transcribed, random hexamers were used with an input of roughly 0.45 to 1 ug. Amplification of TCR beta CDR3 across 54 Vbeta and 13 Jbeta was performed with immunoSEQ multiplex PCR. TCRdb passed the immunoSEQ multiplex PCR reads through MiXCR, listing each CDR3 protein once. The data show roughly 89,000 distinct CDR3 sequences, roughly 96% seen once. Study results and limitations: The study's TCR sequencing and HLA analysis covered a relatively small number of individuals, and the study acknowledged this.

About this clonotype itself: Its antigen is not identified.

Looked up from germline, CDR1 is SGHNT and CDR2 is YYREEE (reference sequence). The V gene lost 1 base and the J gene lost 0 bases, with 8 bases spanning the gap. The CDR3 contains 15 residues. The chain is built from TRBV5-4 and TRBJ2-1; D possibly uses TRBD1 or TRBD2 (5 bases each). The specimen sequenced was CD8+ T cells from PBMCs. This receptor was taken from a human donor with Susac syndrome. The CDR3 coding sequence is TGTGCCAGCAGCTTGCGGGGCAGCTCCTACAATGAGCAGTTCTTC. As protein: CASSLRGSSYNEQFF.